This T cell receptor beta chain is from a study of blood T cell repertoires in COVID-19. For the study at large: COVID-19 samples, acute and convalescent, were from the United States, Italy and Spain. From T cells, B-cell-depleted T cells, or PBMCs came the material, which was cDNA or gDNA.

Clones were sequenced by immunoSEQ multiplex PCR, and TCRdb holds only the in-frame ones, with some missing. The sample yields more than 350,000 clones, over 75% seen once. Trimming left V 0 bases short and J 1 base short, with 9 bases between. Germline values: CDR1 MGHRA, CDR2 YSYEKL. The CDR3 spans 15 residues. The chain is built from TRBV4-1 and TRBJ1-1; tentatively, D is TRBD1 (5 bases). Sequenced sample: PBMCs or T cells enriched from blood (not recorded which). The TCR sequence derives from a woman between 18 and 29 years old who had been exposed to COVID-19. CDR3 nucleotides: TGCGCCAGCAGCCAAGATGCCCAGGGGAACACTGAAGCTTTCTTT. Translated, it gives CASSQDAQGNTEAFF.